The sequence of this T cell receptor beta chain was determined in a study of read filtering for tumor transcriptome and immune sequencing. Overall study context: Patients were 17 male and some 13 female, mean age approximately 60 years, range about 47 to 85. Revised staging placed roughly 8 patients in R-ISS I, 15 to 20 in II, six or seven in III. Overall study results and limits: Roughly four fifths of IR-seq clonotypes had one read, totaling approximately 4% of reads; RNA-seq: roughly 76% and 46%.

This clonotype was seen at least ten times. Its antigen is not identified. Per germline, CDR1 SNHLY and CDR2 FYNNEI. The CDR3 consists of 11 residues. V was pared by 7 bases and J by 4 bases, with 6 bases between. Every patient had bone marrow sampled while the disease was active. The library was built from about 0.4 ug RNA with molecular barcoded adaptors for alpha/delta and beta/gamma chains. MiXCR, applied by TCRdb to the reads, yields one record per CDR3 protein. The sample has some 140,000 distinct CDR3 sequences, around 14% seen once. The material sequenced was a population of CD138-negative cells sorted from bone marrow. The chain carries TRBV2 and TRBJ2-3; D remains ambiguous. This receptor was taken from a donor over 35 with multiple myeloma. CDR3 nucleotide sequence: TGTGCCAGCAATATGGCAGATACGCAGTATTTT. Translated: CASNMADTQYF.